This T cell receptor (beta chain) was sequenced for a study of post-analysis software for immune sequencing data. Whole-study findings and limits: In patients, TRBV5-6, TRBV5-1 and TRBV20-1 belonged to five TRBV segments found more frequently than in controls. Those with multiple sclerosis, the patient group, showed significantly lower normalized Chao1 diversity than controls.

This clonotype was seen many times. Its specificity is not known. Researchers reported that TCR beta cDNA libraries carried unique molecular identifiers. Input of about 0.9 to 10 million T cells yielded 500,000 to 550,000 cDNA molecules. TCRdb fed the PCR reads into MiXCR, producing one record per CDR3 protein. Of approximately 260,000 distinct CDR3 sequences in the sample, around 34% were seen once. Per the germline V gene, CDR1 is MNHNS and CDR2 is SASEGT. V lost 3 bases and J lost 3, with 11 bases in between. There are 14 residues in the CDR3. The source is a girl aged 10 to 17 with multiple sclerosis. The sequencing input was blood. The gene calls are TRBV6-1 and TRBJ1-2, with a weak D call TRBD1 (6 bases). The CDR3 is CASSEGGSHYGYTF. CDR3 coding DNA: TGTGCCAGCAGTGAGGGGGGCAGCCACTATGGCTACACCTTC.